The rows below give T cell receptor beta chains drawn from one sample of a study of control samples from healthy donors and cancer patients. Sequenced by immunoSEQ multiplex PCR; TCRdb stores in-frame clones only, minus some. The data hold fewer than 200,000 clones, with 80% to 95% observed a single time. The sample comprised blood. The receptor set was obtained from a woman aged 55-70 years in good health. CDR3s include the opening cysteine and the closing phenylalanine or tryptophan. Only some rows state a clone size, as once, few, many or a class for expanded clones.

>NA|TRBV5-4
CASSLGGLAVFTDTQYF
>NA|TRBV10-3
CAISPGGEYQETQYF
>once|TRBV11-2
CASSFSGGAFTEAFF
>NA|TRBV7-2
CASSSTSGGTDTQYF
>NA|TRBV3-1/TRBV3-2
CASSPQGGEQYF
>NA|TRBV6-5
CASSYSTEGVDTIYF
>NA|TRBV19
CATGARTNEKLFF
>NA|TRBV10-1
CASSDSFTGNNQPQHF
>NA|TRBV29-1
CSVGRGTGGYEQYF
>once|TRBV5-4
CASSLARGIYNEQFF
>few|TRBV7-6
CASSLAQGVYADTQYF
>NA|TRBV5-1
CASSLGPGGNSPLHF
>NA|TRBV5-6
CASSLVGAGYGYTF
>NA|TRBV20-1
CSAKNGEKLFF
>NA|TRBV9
CASNSEGRTEAFF
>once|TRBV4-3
CASSQEATGRKEKLFF
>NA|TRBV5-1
CASSLVGAGLNTEAFF
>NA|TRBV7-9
CASSLFPANTEAFF
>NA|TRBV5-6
CASSLRFRGLEPQHF
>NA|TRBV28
CATHITLQGRDYGYTF
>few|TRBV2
CASNAGTASTDTQYF
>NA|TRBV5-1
CASSLGTSGANVLTF
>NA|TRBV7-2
CASSSSGGETQYF
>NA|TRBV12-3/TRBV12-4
CASTAQINEKLFF
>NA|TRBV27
CASSLEPGANYGYTF
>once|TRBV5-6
CASSILRGTNEKLFF
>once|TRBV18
CASSPLRTGEAYNEQFF
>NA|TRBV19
CASNSQGGQNYGYTF
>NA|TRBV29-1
CSATGSGETQYF
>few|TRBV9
CASSVRSTGTPGELFF
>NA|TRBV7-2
CASSLAGQRVYGYTF
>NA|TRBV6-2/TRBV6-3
CASSRTDLGQNNSPLHF
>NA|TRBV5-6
CASSPGSPNYGYTF
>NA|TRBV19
CASTKGQAPPFGELFF
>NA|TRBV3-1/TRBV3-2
CASSHTGTNTDTQYF
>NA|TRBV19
CASSIGAEYETQYF
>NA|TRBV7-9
CASSLGTGNQPQHF
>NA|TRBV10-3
CATASSANYGYTF
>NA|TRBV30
CAWRHPPGPSDTEAFF
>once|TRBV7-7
CASSLATGTDTPGELFF
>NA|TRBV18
CASSLQPRGVGSNQPQHF
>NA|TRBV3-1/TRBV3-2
CASSHETQYF
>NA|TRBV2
CASSVRLAGDTGELFF
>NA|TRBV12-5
CASGLLVDEQFF
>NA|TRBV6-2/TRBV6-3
CASSSERLDTQYF
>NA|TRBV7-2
CASSLVGFSWGGTEAFF
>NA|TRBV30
CAWSVAGTQETQYF
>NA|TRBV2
CASSAVSQGFWEQYF
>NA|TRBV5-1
CASSWDLENTDTQYF
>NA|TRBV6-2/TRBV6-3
CASSYGSNTEAFF
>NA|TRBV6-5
CASSREGYQPQHF
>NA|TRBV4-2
CASSQELAGGPGTGELFF
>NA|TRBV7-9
CASSLGGGTEAFF
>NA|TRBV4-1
CASSQGRAPNQPQHF
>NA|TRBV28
CASSLYPAWTGEKETQYF
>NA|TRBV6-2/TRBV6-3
CASSEWGKNSPLHF
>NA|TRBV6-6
CASSSGETYNEQFF
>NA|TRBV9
CASSLGLAGGTSPWTGELFF
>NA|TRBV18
CASSPIGLAGGLGQFF